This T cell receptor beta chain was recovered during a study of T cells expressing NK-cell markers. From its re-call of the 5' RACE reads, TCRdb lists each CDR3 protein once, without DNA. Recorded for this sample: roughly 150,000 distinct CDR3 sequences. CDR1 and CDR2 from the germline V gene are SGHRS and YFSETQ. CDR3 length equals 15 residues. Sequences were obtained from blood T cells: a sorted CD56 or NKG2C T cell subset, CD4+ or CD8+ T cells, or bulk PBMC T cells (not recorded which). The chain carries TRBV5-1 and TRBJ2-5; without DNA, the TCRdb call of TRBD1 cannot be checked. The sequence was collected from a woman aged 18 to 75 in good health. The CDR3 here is CASSLAGQGSETQYF.